Below are 21 T cell receptor beta chains sequenced from a single sample in a study of OX40 agonist ivuxolimab in advanced cancers. Sequenced by immunoSEQ multiplex PCR; TCRdb stores in-frame clones only, minus some. This table has 20,000 or so clones, around 83% appearing once. The sequenced sample was CD4+ or CD8+ T cells sorted from blood, obtained in a trial of the OX40 agonist ivuxolimab. The receptors derive from an adult with an advanced solid tumor such as melanoma, head and neck, liver or kidney cancer.

V is TRBV7-8 and J is TRBJ1-2; TRBD1 is a possible D gene (6 bases). Trimming left V 2 bases short and J 6 bases short, with 16 bases between. This CDR3 is built from 15 residues. Germline-derived CDR1 and CDR2 are SGHVS and FQNEAQ. The CDR3 sequence: CASSLRSAGADGYTF. In DNA, the CDR3 is TGTGCCAGCAGCTTACGATCGGCAGGGGCGGATGGCTACACCTTC.

This sequence joins TRBV19 and TRBJ1-5; possible D gene TRBD1, 6 bases. In germline, CDR1 is LNHDA, CDR2 SQIVND (reference sequence). This CDR3 is built from 14 residues. Trimming pared 2 bases from V and 3 bases from J, leaving 8 bases between. The CDR3 nucleotides read TGTGCCAGTAGTATAAGGGACAACAATCAGCCCCAGCATTTT. Encoded protein: CASSIRDNNQPQHF.

The chain joins TRBV28 to TRBJ1-5; D unclear. Trimming took off 5 bases at V and 0 bases at J, with 11 bases between the two ends. This CDR3 spans 15 amino acids. The germline CDR1 and CDR2 sequences are MDHEN and SYDVKM. CDR3 in DNA: TGTGCCAGCAGTCCCCTCCACTATAGCAATCAGCCCCAGCATTTT. Translation: CASSPLHYSNQPQHF.

The chain is built from TRBV7-9 and TRBJ1-2; 9 bases line up with TRBD1. With 4 bases clipped from V and 1 base from J, the junction kept 7 bases outside the gene matches. The CDR3 spans 16 residues. CDR1 and CDR2 (germline): SEHNR, FQNEAQ (reference sequence). The CDR3 region has the DNA TGTGCCAGCAGCTACCCCCGGACAGGGGTTAACTATGGCTACACCTTC. This sequence encodes CASSYPRTGVNYGYTF.

The rearrangement links TRBV7-8 to TRBJ2-3, with D possibly TRBD2 on 7 matching bases. Trimming removed 1 base from V and 1 base from J, with 15 bases in between. CDR1 and CDR2 from the germline V gene are SGHVS and FQNEAQ. The CDR3 runs to 17 residues. The CDR3 sequence: CASSLGRGRERTDTQYF. The CDR3 coding sequence is TGTGCCAGCAGCTTAGGTCGGGGGCGGGAGCGCACAGATACGCAGTATTTT.

For this clone: An end of the junction does not agree with germline; a read error may underlie this. V usage is TRBV7-7 and J usage is TRBJ2-1; D gene uncertain. CDR1 and CDR2 (germline): SSHAT, FNYEAQ (reference sequence). The CDR3 has 14 residues. The CDR3 DNA is TGTGCTAGCAGCTTGTCCCATCGGCGTGATGAGCAGTTCTTC. Protein sequence: CASSLSHRRDEQFF.

The chain recombines TRBV6-5 with TRBJ1-1; D is unresolved. Germline loops: CDR1 MNHEY, CDR2 SVGAGI. This CDR3 spans 13 amino acids. The ends were cut back, 0 bases at V and 10 bases at J, with 12 bases in the middle. The CDR3 DNA reads TGTGCCAGCAGTTACTCGAGTAGGGCCCTAGCTTTCTTT. Translation gives CASSYSSRALAFF.

The chain has TRBV9 and TRBJ2-1; D is uncertain. CDR3 length equals 13 residues. The V end was cut by 5 bases, the J end by 6 bases, with 12 bases between. Germline V CDR1 and CDR2: SGDLS, YYNGEE. CDR3 in amino acids: CASRGQVVNEQFF. CDR3 nucleotides: TGTGCCAGCAGGGGTCAGGTAGTCAATGAGCAGTTCTTC.

The chain joins TRBV19 to TRBJ1-5; D is uncertain. CDR3 length: 16 amino acids. Germline V CDR1 and CDR2: LNHDA, SQIVND (reference sequence). The germline V and J ends were trimmed by 3 bases and 7 bases, with 19 bases remaining between them. The CDR3 DNA is TGTGCCAGTAGTATTAGATTAAGCAGGCTGAAGCAGCCCCAGCATTTT. Translation gives CASSIRLSRLKQPQHF.

The chain couples TRBV21-1 to TRBJ2-7. TRBV21-1 is shown as a pseudogene. The CDR3 spans 18 residues. The CDR3 protein is CASSKAHIKDHSSYEQYF. The DNA of the CDR3 is TGTGCCAGCAGCAAAGCGCACATTAAGGACCATAGCTCCTACGAGCAGTACTTC.

V usage is TRBV7-6 and J usage is TRBJ1-1, with 7 bases that match TRBD1. V was clipped by 3 bases and J by 8 bases; unmatched bases: 3. This CDR3 has 12 amino acids. Germline values: CDR1 SGHVS, CDR2 FNYEAQ. The CDR3 loop is CASSFSTGEAFF. In DNA form, the CDR3 reads TGTGCCAGCAGCTTTTCGACAGGGGAAGCTTTCTTT.

The rearrangement joins TRBV9 to TRBJ1-3, with 7 bases identical to TRBD1. Germline V gives CDR1 SGDLS, CDR2 YYNGEE. The CDR3 contains 17 residues. After removal of 3 bases from V and 0 bases from J, the junction contained 9 bases not matched to a gene. CDR3 sequence reads: CASSAYRGPISGNTIYF. The CDR3 bases are TGTGCCAGCAGCGCCTACAGGGGACCTATCTCTGGAAACACCATATATTTT. The full variable domain, completed using reference TRBV9 and TRBJ1-3, is DSGVTQTPKHLITATGQRVTLRCSPRSGDLSVYWYQQSLDQGLQFLIQYYNGEERAKGNILERFSAQQFPDLHSELNLSSLELGDSALYFCASSAYRGPISGNTIYFGEGSWLTVV.

This chain uses TRBV27 with TRBJ2-3; 7 positions agree with TRBD1. The CDR3 consists of 14 residues. V dropped 7 bases and J dropped 4; count of bases not matched to a gene: 8. In germline, CDR1 is MNHEY, CDR2 SMNVEV (reference sequence). The DNA of the CDR3 is TGTGCCAGCACACGCAGGGGGTTTGCAGATACGCAGTATTTT. Amino acid sequence: CASTRRGFADTQYF.

The chain employs TRBV13 and TRBJ1-2; weak D call: TRBD1 (6 bases). V lost 0 bases and J lost 1, with 18 bases in between. Looked up from germline, CDR1 is PRHDT and CDR2 is FYEKMQ (reference sequence). The CDR3 is made up of 18 amino acids. In nucleotides, the CDR3 is TGTGCCAGCAGCTTAGGCATGGCAGGGGCACTGTTTAACTATGGCTACACCTTC. Translated: CASSLGMAGALFNYGYTF.

The gene calls are TRBV5-6 and TRBJ1-2, with D possibly being TRBD1 (6 bases). The CDR3 contains 13 residues. Germline-derived CDR1 and CDR2 are SGHDT and YYEEEE. Between the trimmed V and J ends, which lost 7 bases and 3 bases, there was a span of 13 bases. The CDR3 nucleotides read TGTGCCAGCTCACAGGGATCTTACTATGGCTACACCTTC. Its translation is CASSQGSYYGYTF.

This rearrangement joins TRBV19 to TRBJ1-1, with a possible D match to TRBD1 (5 bases). The CDR3 contains 20 residues. V was cut by 6 bases and J by 4 bases, with 33 bases left in between. Germline CDR1 reads LNHDA; CDR2 reads SQIVND (reference sequence). The DNA of the CDR3 is TGTGCCAGTAGCCTACTTGTTTGGGGACTCCACAGCGCCGTGGGCACTGAAGCTTTCTTT. Translated: CASSLLVWGLHSAVGTEAFF.

Details on this clone: A junction end diverges from the germline sequence, so it may reflect a read error. The rearrangement uses TRBV20-1 and TRBJ1-2; 9 bases match TRBD1. The germline gives CDR1 DFQATT, CDR2 SNEGSKA (reference sequence). This CDR3 has 11 amino acids. The CDR3 sequence is CSARGTGGEPF. CDR3 DNA sequence: TGCAGTGCCAGGGGAACAGGGGGCGAGCCCTTC.

V and J are TRBV5-4 and TRBJ2-7, with no clear D. Deletions cut 2 bases from V and 0 bases from J, with 12 bases between. This CDR3 comprises 15 residues. The V gene's germline CDR1 is SGHNT and CDR2 YYREEE (reference sequence). In DNA, the CDR3 is TGTGCCAGCAGCTTATGGGCGTCTAGCTCCTACGAGCAGTACTTC. Translated, it gives CASSLWASSSYEQYF. The whole variable domain, remainder taken from reference TRBV5-4 and TRBJ2-7, is ETGVTQSPTHLIKTRGQQVTLRCSSQSGHNTVSWYQQALGQGPQFIFQYYREEENGRGNFPPRFSGLQFPNYSSELNVNALELDDSALYLCASSLWASSSYEQYFGPGTRLTVT.

The V and J genes are TRBV5-8 and TRBJ1-5, with D unclear. The germline V gene encodes CDR1 SGHTS and CDR2 YDEGEE. This CDR3 spans 13 amino acids. Trimming shortened V by 3 bases and J by 4 bases, and 8 bases separated the two germline ends. CDR3 sequence: CASSSRVNQPQHF. The CDR3 DNA follows: TGTGCCAGCAGCTCTAGGGTAAATCAGCCCCAGCATTTT.

This chain joins TRBV27 and TRBJ2-7; D uncertain. The CDR3 extends over 13 amino acids. Germline CDR1 reads MNHEY; CDR2 reads SMNVEV (reference sequence). V was trimmed by 3 bases and J by 3 bases, leaving 9 bases between them. This CDR3 reads CASSLNSLYEQYF. The CDR3 DNA reads as TGTGCCAGCAGTTTGAACAGTCTCTACGAGCAGTACTTC.

The DNA of the CDR3 is TGTGCCAGCAGTTTAATGGCTAGCGGGAGCGCCCGGGGCGAGCAGTACTTC. Its protein product is CASSLMASGSARGEQYF. The chain combines TRBV27 with TRBJ2-5; TRBD2 agrees at 10 bases. The end of the DNA is better explained by TRBJ2-7, so the J call may be wrong. This CDR3 comprises 17 residues. Germline loops: CDR1 MNHEY, CDR2 SMNVEV (reference sequence).